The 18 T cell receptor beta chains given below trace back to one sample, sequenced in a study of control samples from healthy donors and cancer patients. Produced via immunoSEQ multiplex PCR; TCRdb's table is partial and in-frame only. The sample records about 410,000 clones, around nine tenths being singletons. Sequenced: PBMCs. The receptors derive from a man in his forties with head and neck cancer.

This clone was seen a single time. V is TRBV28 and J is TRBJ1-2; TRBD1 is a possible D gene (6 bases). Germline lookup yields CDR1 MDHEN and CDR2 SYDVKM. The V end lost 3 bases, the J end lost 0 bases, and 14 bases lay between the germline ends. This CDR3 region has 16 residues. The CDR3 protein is CASSLGGAKANYGYTF. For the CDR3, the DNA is TGTGCCAGCAGTTTGGGGGGGGCAAAAGCTAACTATGGCTACACCTTC.

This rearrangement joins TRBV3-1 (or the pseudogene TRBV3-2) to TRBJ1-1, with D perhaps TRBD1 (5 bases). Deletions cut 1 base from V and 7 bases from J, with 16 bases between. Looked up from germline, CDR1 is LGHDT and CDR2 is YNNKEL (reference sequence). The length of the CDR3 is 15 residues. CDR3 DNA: TGTGCCAGCAGCCAAGCCTCGACGAAGCAGGGTGAAGCTTTCTTT. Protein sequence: CASSQASTKQGEAFF.

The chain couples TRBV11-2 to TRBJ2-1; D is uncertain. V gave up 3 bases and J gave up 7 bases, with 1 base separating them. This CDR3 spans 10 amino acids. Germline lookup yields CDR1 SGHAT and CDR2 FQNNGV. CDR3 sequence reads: CASSFNEQFF. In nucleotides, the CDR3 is TGTGCCAGCAGCTTTAATGAGCAGTTCTTC.

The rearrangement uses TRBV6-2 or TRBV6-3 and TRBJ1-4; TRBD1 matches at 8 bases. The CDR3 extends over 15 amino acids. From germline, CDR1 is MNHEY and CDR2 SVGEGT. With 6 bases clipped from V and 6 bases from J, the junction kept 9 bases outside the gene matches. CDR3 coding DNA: TGTGCCAGCAGCCCCCGGACAGGGTGGGATGAAAAACTGTTTTTT. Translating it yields CASSPRTGWDEKLFF.

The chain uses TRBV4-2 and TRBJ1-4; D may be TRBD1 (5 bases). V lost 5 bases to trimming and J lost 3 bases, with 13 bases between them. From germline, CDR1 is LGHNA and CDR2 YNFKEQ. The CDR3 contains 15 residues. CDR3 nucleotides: TGTGCCAGCAGCTCCTCAGGGTCCCCTAATGAAAAACTGTTTTTT. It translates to CASSSSGSPNEKLFF.

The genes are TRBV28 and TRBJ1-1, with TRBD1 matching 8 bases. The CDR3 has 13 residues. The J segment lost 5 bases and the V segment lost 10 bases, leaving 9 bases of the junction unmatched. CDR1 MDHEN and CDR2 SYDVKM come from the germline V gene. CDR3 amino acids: CATGGKMVTEAFF. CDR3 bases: TGTGCCACAGGGGGCAAGATGGTAACTGAAGCTTTCTTT.

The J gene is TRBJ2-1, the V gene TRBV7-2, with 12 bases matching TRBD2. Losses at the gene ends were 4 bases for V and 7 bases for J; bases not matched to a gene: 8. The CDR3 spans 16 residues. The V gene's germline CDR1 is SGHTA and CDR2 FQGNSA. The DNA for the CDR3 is TGTGCCAGCAGCTCCCGACAGACTAGCGGGGGAAATGAGCAGTTCTTC. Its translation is CASSSRQTSGGNEQFF.

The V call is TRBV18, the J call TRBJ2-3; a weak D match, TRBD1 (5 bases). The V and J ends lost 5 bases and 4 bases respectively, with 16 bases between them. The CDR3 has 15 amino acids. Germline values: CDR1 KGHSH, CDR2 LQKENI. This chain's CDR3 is CASSYDRLIPDTQYF. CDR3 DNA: TGTGCCAGCTCATACGACAGATTGATTCCAGATACGCAGTATTTT.

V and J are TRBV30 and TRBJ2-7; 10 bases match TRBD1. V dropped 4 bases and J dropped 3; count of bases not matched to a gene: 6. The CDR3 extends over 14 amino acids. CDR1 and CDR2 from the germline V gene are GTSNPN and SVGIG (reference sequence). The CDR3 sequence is CAWTGTGDFYEQYF. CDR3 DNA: TGTGCCTGGACCGGGACAGGGGACTTCTACGAGCAGTACTTC.

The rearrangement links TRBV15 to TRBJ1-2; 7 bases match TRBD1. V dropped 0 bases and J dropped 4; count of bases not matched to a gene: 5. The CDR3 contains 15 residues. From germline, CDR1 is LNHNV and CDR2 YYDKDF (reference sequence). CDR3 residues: CATSRDGQDSYGYTF. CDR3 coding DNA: TGTGCCACCAGCAGAGATGGACAGGACAGCTATGGCTACACCTTC.

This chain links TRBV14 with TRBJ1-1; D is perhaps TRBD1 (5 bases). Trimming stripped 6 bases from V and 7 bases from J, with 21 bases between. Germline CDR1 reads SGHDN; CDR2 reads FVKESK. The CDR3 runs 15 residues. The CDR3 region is CASSLTGTTGGEAFF. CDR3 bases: TGTGCCAGCAGTCTTACCGGGACCACGGGCGGTGAAGCTTTCTTT.

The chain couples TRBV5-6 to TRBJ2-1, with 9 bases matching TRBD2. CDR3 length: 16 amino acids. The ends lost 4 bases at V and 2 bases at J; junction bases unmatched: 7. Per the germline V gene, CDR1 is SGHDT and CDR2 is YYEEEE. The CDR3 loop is CASSPEGLAPYNEQFF. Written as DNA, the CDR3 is TGTGCCAGCAGCCCGGAAGGACTAGCGCCCTACAATGAGCAGTTCTTC.

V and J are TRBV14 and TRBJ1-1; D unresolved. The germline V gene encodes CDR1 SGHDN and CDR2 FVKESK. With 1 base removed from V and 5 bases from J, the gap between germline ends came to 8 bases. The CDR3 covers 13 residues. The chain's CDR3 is CASSQVGTTEAFF. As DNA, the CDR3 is TGTGCCAGCAGCCAAGTAGGAACTACTGAAGCTTTCTTT.

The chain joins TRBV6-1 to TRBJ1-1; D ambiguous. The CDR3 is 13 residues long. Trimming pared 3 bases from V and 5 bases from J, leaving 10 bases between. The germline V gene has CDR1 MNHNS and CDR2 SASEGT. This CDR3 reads CASSDGHKTEAFF. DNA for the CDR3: TGTGCCAGCAGTGACGGCCACAAAACTGAAGCTTTCTTT.

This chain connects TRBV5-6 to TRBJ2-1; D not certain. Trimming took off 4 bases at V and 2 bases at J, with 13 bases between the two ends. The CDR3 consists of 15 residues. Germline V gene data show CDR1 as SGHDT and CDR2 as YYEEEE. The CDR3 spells CASSHRRQPYNEQFF. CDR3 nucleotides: TGTGCCAGCAGCCATAGGCGCCAACCCTACAATGAGCAGTTCTTC.

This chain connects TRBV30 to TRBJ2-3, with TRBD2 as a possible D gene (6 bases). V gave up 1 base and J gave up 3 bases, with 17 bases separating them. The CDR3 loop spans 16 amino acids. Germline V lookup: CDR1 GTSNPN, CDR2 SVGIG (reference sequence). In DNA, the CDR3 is TGTGCCTGGAGTGCCCGGGCAGGTGGAGGGACAGATACGCAGTATTTT. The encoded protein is CAWSARAGGGTDTQYF.

CDR3 in amino acids: CASSYRARGEEQFF. CDR3 in DNA: TGTGCCAGCAGCTACAGGGCCCGGGGTGAAGAGCAGTTCTTC. J is TRBJ2-1 and V is TRBV3-1 (or the pseudogene TRBV3-2); possibly TRBD1 for D (6 bases). Trimming stripped 5 bases from V and 10 bases from J, with 18 bases between. Germline V gene data show CDR1 as LGHDT and CDR2 as YNNKEL (reference sequence). The length of the CDR3 is 14 residues.

In DNA form, the CDR3 reads TGCGCCAGCAGCTTGGGAAGGGTCGATGGAGAGACCCAGTACTTC. Translation gives CASSLGRVDGETQYF. The chain carries TRBV5-1 and TRBJ2-5, with D unresolved. Per germline, CDR1 SGHRS and CDR2 YFSETQ. The CDR3 loop spans 15 amino acids. With 0 bases removed from V and 4 bases from J, the gap between germline ends came to 13 bases. Using reference TRBV5-1 and TRBJ2-5 for the parts outside the CDR3, the full variable domain is KAGVTQTPRYLIKTRGQQVTLSCSPISGHRSVSWYQQTPGQGLQFLFEYFSETQRNKGNFPGRFSGRQFSNSRSEMNVSTLELGDSALYLCASSLGRVDGETQYFGPGTRLLVL.